Listed below are T cell receptor beta chains from one sample, sequenced in a study of shared clonotypes between healthy human individuals. Using immunoSEQ multiplex PCR, the repertoire was profiled, and TCRdb retains in-frame clones only, with some absent. The data show more than 150,000 clones, over 85% seen once. Sequencing was carried out using naive CD4+ T cells sorted from blood. The receptors were sampled from a woman aged 30 to 39 in good health. CDR3s leave out the opening cysteine and the closing phenylalanine or tryptophan. Fields, in order: V gene, J gene, CDR3 protein.

TRBV18	TRBJ1-2	ASSPWADYGYT
TRBV7-8	TRBJ1-3	ASSYSTGGYSGNTIY
TRBV6-1	TRBJ1-5	ASRRTEANQPQH
TRBV7-8	TRBJ2-5	ASSSMHLEETQY
TRBV4-2	TRBJ2-2	ASSVNPGTGIGELF
TRBV5-1	TRBJ2-5	ASSSLAEETQY
TRBV5-1	TRBJ2-7	ASGGQGNDEQY
TRBV4-1	TRBJ2-2	ASSHLRDTGELF
TRBV6-1	TRBJ2-7	ASTTGQGDEQY
TRBV2	TRBJ1-3	ASTPSRQSSGNTIY
TRBV5-5	TRBJ2-7	ASSLDAAGVSYEQY
TRBV7-3	TRBJ2-7	ASSLALGSAGEQY
TRBV2	TRBJ2-4	ASSRLIGKNIQY
TRBV6-5	TRBJ1-1	ASSYVPRGTEAF
TRBV30	TRBJ2-7	AWSEQVSYEQY
TRBV7-9	TRBJ2-7	ASSLREGNSYEQY
TRBV18	TRBJ2-7	ASSPQGLAGVYEQY
TRBV5-4	TRBJ2-5	ASSSAAQETQY
TRBV2	TRBJ2-7	ASSGGTGSYEQY
TRBV28	TRBJ2-7	ASSFSAARYEQY
TRBV6-6	NA	ASTQGSGGNEQY
TRBV14	TRBJ2-1	ASSQSRLATHLNEQF
TRBV4-2	TRBJ1-1	ASSQETQEAF
TRBV28	TRBJ1-2	ASSSPGQGEDYGYT
TRBV2	TRBJ2-7	ASSGPMGYYEQY
TRBV11-2	TRBJ2-5	ASSLLVETQY